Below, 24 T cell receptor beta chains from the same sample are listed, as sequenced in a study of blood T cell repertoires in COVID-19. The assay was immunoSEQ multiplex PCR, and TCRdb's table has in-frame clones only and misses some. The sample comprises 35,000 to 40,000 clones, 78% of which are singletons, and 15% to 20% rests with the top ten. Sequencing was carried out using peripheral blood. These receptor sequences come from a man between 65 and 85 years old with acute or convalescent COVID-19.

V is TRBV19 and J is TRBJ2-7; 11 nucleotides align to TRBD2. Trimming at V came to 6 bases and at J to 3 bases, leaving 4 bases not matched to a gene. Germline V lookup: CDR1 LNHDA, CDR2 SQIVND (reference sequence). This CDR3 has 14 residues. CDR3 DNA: TGTGCCAGTAGAAAACTAGCGGGAGTCTACGAGCAGTACTTC. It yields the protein CASRKLAGVYEQYF.

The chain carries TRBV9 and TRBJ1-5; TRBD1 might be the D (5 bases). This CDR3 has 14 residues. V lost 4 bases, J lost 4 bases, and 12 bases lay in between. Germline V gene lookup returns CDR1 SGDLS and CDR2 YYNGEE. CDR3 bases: TGTGCCAGCAGCCGGACAATTGGAAATCAGCCCCAGCATTTT. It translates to CASSRTIGNQPQHF.

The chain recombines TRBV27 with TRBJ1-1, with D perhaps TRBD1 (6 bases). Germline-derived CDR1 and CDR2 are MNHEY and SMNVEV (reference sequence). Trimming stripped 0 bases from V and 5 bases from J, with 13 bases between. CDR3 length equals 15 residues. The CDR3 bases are TGTGCCAGCAGTTTATCGTCAGGGGTATGGACTGAAGCTTTCTTT. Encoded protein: CASSLSSGVWTEAFF.

Here the CDR3 reads CASSFIGEETQYF. As DNA, the CDR3 is TGCGCCAGCAGCTTTATAGGAGAAGAGACCCAGTACTTC. This chain links TRBV5-1 with TRBJ2-5; D ambiguous. Per germline, CDR1 SGHRS and CDR2 YFSETQ. CDR3 size: 13 residues. Trimming cost V 2 bases and J 3 bases, with 8 bases left between them. The complete variable domain, with remaining parts taken from reference TRBV5-1 and TRBJ2-5, reads KAGVTQTPRYLIKTRGQQVTLSCSPISGHRSVSWYQQTPGQGLQFLFEYFSETQRNKGNFPGRFSGRQFSNSRSEMNVSTLELGDSALYLCASSFIGEETQYFGPGTRLLVL.

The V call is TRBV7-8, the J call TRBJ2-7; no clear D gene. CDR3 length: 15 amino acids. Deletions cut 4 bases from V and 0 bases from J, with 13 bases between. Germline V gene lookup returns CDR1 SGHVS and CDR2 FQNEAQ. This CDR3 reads CASSSLTSSSYEQYF. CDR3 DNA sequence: TGTGCCAGCAGCTCCCTGACATCAAGCTCCTACGAGCAGTACTTC.

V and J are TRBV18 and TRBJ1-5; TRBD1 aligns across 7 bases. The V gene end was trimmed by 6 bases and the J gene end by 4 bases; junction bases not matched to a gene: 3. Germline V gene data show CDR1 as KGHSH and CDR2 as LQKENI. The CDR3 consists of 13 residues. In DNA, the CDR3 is TGTGCCAGCTCGCCGACAGGGAATCAGCCCCAGCATTTT. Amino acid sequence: CASSPTGNQPQHF.

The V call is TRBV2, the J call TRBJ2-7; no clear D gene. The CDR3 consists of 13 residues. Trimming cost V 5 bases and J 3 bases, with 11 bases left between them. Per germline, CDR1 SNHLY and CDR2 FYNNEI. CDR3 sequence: CASSLSRNYEQYF. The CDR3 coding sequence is TGTGCCAGCAGTCTAAGCCGAAACTACGAGCAGTACTTC.

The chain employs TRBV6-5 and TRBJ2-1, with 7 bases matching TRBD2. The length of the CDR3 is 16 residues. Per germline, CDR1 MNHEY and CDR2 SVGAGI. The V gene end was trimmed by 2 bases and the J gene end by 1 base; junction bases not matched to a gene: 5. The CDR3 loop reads CASSYGTIGSYNEQFF. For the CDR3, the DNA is TGTGCCAGCAGTTACGGGACTATCGGGTCCTACAATGAGCAGTTCTTC.

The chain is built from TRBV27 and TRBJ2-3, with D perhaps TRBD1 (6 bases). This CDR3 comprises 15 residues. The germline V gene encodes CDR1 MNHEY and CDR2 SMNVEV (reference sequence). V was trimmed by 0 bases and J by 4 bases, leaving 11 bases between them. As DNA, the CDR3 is TGTGCCAGCAGTTTATCCCGCAGGGGTGCAGATACGCAGTATTTT. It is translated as CASSLSRRGADTQYF.

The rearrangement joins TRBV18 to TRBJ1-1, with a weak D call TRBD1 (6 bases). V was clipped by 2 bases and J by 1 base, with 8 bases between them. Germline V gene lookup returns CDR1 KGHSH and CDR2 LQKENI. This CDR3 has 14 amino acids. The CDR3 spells CASSPMTGNTEAFF. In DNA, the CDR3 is TGTGCCAGCTCACCAATGACAGGGAACACTGAAGCTTTCTTT.

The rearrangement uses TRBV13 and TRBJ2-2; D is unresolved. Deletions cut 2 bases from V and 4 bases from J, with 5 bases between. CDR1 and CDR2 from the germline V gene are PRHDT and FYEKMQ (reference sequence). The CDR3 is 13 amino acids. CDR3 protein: CASSLRRTGELFF. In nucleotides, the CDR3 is TGTGCCAGCAGCTTACGTCGCACCGGGGAGCTGTTTTTT.

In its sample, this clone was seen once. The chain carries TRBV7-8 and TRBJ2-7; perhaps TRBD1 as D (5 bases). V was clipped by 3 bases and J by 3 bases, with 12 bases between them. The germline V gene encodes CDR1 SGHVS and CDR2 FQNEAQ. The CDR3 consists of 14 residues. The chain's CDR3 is CASSLNTGGYEQYF. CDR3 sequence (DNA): TGTGCCAGCAGCTTGAACACAGGTGGCTACGAGCAGTACTTC.

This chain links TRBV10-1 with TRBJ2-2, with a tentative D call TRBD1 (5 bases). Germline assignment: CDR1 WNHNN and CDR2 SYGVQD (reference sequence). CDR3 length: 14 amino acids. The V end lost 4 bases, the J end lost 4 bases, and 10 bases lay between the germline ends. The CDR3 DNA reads TGCGCCAGCAGTGCAGACAGTTTCACCGGGGAGCTGTTTTTT. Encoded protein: CASSADSFTGELFF.

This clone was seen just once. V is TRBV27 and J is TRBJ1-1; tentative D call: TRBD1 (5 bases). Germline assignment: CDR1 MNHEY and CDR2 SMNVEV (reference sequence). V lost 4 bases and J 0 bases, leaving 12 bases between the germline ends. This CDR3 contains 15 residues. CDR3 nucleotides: TGTGCCAGCAGTTCCCGACAGACCATGAACACTGAAGCTTTCTTT. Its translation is CASSSRQTMNTEAFF.

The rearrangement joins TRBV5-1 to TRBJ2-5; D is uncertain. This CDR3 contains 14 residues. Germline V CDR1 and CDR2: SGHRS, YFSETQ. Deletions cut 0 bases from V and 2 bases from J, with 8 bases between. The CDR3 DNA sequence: TGCGCCAGCAGCTTGGCCGTGCGGCAAGAGACCCAGTACTTC. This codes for CASSLAVRQETQYF.

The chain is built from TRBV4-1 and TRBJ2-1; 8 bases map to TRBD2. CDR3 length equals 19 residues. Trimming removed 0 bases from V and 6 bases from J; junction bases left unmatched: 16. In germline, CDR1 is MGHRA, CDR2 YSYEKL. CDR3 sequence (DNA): TGCGCCAGCAGCCAAGATCCGGGAGGGCGACTAGCGAAGAGCAATGAGCAGTTCTTC. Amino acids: CASSQDPGGRLAKSNEQFF.

CDR3 DNA sequence: TGCGCCAGCAGCAACGGACTAGCGGGAGAGGAGACCCAGTACTTC. Amino acids: CASSNGLAGEETQYF. This chain links TRBV5-1 with TRBJ2-5, with 13 nucleotides matching TRBD2. CDR1 and CDR2 from the germline V gene are SGHRS and YFSETQ. The V and J ends lost 4 bases and 5 bases, in that order; junction bases with no gene match: 5. CDR3 length: 15 residues.

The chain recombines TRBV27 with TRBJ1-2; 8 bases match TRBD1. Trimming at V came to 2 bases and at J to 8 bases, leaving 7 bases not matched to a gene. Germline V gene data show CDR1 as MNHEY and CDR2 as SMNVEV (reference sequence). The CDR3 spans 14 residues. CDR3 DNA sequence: TGTGCCAGCAGTTTAGGGACAGGTTCAGGGGGCTACACCTTC. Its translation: CASSLGTGSGGYTF.

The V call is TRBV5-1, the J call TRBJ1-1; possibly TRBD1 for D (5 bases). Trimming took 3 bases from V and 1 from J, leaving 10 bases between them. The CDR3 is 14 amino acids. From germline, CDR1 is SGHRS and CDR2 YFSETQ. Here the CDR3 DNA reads TGCGCCAGCAGCTCAGGGAATAGGAACACTGAAGCTTTCTTT. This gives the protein CASSSGNRNTEAFF. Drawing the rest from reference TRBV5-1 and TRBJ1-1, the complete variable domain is KAGVTQTPRYLIKTRGQQVTLSCSPISGHRSVSWYQQTPGQGLQFLFEYFSETQRNKGNFPGRFSGRQFSNSRSEMNVSTLELGDSALYLCASSSGNRNTEAFFGQGTRLTVV.

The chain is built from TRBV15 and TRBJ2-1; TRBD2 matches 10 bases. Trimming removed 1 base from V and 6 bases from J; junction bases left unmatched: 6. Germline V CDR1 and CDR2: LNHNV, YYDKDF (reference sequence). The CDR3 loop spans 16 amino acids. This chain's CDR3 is CATSRAKREGLNEQFF. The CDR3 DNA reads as TGTGCCACCAGCAGAGCGAAGCGGGAGGGCCTCAATGAGCAGTTCTTC.

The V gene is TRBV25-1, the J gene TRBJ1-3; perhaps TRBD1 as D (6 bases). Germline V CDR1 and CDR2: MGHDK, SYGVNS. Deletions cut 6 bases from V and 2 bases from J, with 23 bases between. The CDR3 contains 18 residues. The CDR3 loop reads CASSNPKVGAGAGNTIYF. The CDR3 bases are TGTGCCAGCAGCAACCCCAAAGTAGGGGCAGGGGCTGGAAACACCATATATTTT.

In nucleotides, the CDR3 is TGTGCCAGCAGTTACTCTGGCCCGGCGGGTGGCTACACCTTC. It translates to CASSYSGPAGGYTF. The genes are TRBV6-5 and TRBJ1-2; unclear D gene. V lost 0 bases to trimming and J lost 7 bases, with 12 bases between them. CDR1 and CDR2 (germline): MNHEY, SVGAGI. This CDR3 region has 14 residues.

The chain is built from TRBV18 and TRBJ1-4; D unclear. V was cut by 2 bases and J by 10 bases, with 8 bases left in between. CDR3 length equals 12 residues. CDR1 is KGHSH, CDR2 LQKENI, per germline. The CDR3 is CASSPSARKLFF. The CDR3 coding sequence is TGTGCCAGCTCACCATCAGCTAGAAAACTGTTTTTT.

In nucleotides, the CDR3 is TGTGCCAGTAGTCCTCGGAGATCCGGGACAGGAGATACGCAGTATTTT. This translates into CASSPRRSGTGDTQYF. This sequence joins TRBV19 and TRBJ2-3; 8 bases map to TRBD1. The V gene's germline CDR1 is LNHDA and CDR2 SQIVND (reference sequence). V lost 5 bases and J lost 5; bases outside the gene matches: 12. The CDR3 length is 16 residues.